A single sample gave rise to the 28 T cell receptor beta chains below, sequenced in a study of T-cell memory formation after mild COVID-19 listed by TCRdb under 2021. The library was made by 5' RACE. The listed sequencing device is Illumina NovaSeq 6000. TCRdb's own reprocessing of the public reads used fastp at Q25 and MiXCR and kept productive beta chains. Merged by CDR3 protein, the rows form single entries marked with the most common genes and DNA. Within this sample are under 250,000 distinct CDR3 sequences, with around a tenth of them counted one time only. The ten largest clones add up to 22% of the sample. The sequencing input was PBMCs or a T cell subset sorted from them (not recorded which). The receptor set was obtained from a man between 18 and 35 years old who had mild COVID-19 (a few samples of this study predate the infection). The sample titles of this study are shuffled in the database, so cell type and time point are left out; the donor was told from shared clones.

This clonotype was detected only a few times. The V gene is TRBV7-2, the J gene TRBJ2-1; D possibly matches TRBD1 or TRBD2 (5 bases each). V lost 1 base to trimming and J lost 8 bases, with 12 bases between them. The length of the CDR3 is 14 residues. Germline V CDR1 and CDR2: SGHTA, FQGNSA. The CDR3 nucleotides read TGTGCCAGCAGCTTAGACCGGGGACGCGATGAGCAGTTCTTC. Protein sequence: CASSLDRGRDEQFF.

The V gene is TRBV5-4, the J gene TRBJ1-1; D remains ambiguous. Germline V gene data show CDR1 as SGHNT and CDR2 as YYREEE (reference sequence). This CDR3 is 14 amino acids long. V was cut by 4 bases and J by 9 bases, with 19 bases left in between. Here the CDR3 reads CASSPRNLLLQAFF. CDR3 DNA: TGTGCCAGCAGCCCAAGGAATCTGTTACTTCAAGCTTTCTTT.

This clonotype appeared many times. J is TRBJ2-2 and V is TRBV25-1, with D unclear. Trimming shortened V by 8 bases and J by 3 bases, and 10 bases separated the two germline ends. The germline V gene has CDR1 MGHDK and CDR2 SYGVNS. This CDR3 is built from 13 residues. CDR3 sequence (DNA): TGTGCCAGCCGCCCTCGAGACACCGGGGAGCTGTTTTTT. It is translated as CASRPRDTGELFF.

This clonotype was seen more than once but under ten times. This rearrangement joins TRBV10-1 to TRBJ2-3, with D hard to call. CDR3 length: 14 residues. Germline lookup yields CDR1 WNHNN and CDR2 SYGVQD (reference sequence). Trimming shortened V by 4 bases and J by 4 bases, and 12 bases separated the two germline ends. The CDR3 nucleotides are TGCGCCAGCAGTGGCTCCCGACTCGCAGATACGCAGTATTTT. This sequence encodes CASSGSRLADTQYF.

The chain joins TRBV18 to TRBJ1-4; 7 bases line up with TRBD1. V trimming: 6 bases; J trimming: 4 bases; junction bases outside the gene matches: 5. This CDR3 is built from 14 residues. From germline, CDR1 is KGHSH and CDR2 LQKENI. Here the CDR3 reads CASSVGTDNEKLFF. CDR3 nucleotide sequence: TGTGCCAGCTCCGTCGGGACAGATAATGAAAAACTGTTTTTT.

The CDR3 nucleotides are TGTGCCAGCAGTCCCATTGGACAGGGGGCATGGGGGACCGGGGAGCTGTTTTTT. It specifies CASSPIGQGAWGTGELFF. This rearrangement joins TRBV6-2 or TRBV6-3 to TRBJ2-2; 11 positions agree with TRBD1. This CDR3 region has 18 residues. J was trimmed by 5 bases and V by 5 bases; bases with no gene match: 13. Germline V lookup: CDR1 MNHEY, CDR2 SVGEGT.

The chain couples TRBV10-3 to TRBJ2-1; D is perhaps TRBD2 (7 bases). The V end was cut by 10 bases, the J end by 7 bases, with 23 bases between. This CDR3 region has 15 residues. Germline V lookup: CDR1 ENHRY, CDR2 SYGVKD. The CDR3 sequence: CATQGTGGRPNEQFF. The CDR3 DNA sequence: TGTGCCACCCAAGGAACGGGGGGCCGCCCGAATGAGCAGTTCTTC.

This clonotype was counted a few times. In DNA, the CDR3 is TGTGCCAGCAGCCCATGGACAGGGGGCATGGAGACCCAGTACTTC. Its protein product is CASSPWTGGMETQYF. The chain links TRBV7-9 to TRBJ2-5; TRBD1 matches at 11 bases. This CDR3 spans 15 amino acids. V was clipped by 5 bases and J by 5 bases; unmatched bases: 7. CDR1 is SEHNR, CDR2 FQNEAQ, per germline (reference sequence).

This sequence joins TRBV6-2 or TRBV6-3 and TRBJ1-1, with D unclear. Germline CDR1 reads MNHEY; CDR2 reads SVGEGT. This CDR3 region has 13 residues. The germline V and J ends were trimmed by 2 bases and 0 bases, with 4 bases remaining between them. CDR3 protein: CASSYTVNTEAFF. CDR3 in DNA: TGTGCCAGCAGTTACACCGTGAACACTGAAGCTTTCTTT.

The chain uses TRBV5-1 and TRBJ2-2; D gene unclear. Trimming left V 1 base short and J 1 base short, with 5 bases between. Looked up from germline, CDR1 is SGHRS and CDR2 is YFSETQ. CDR3 length: 14 amino acids. CDR3 in DNA: TGCGCCAGCAGCTTGATAGGGAACACCGGGGAGCTGTTTTTT. Translated, it gives CASSLIGNTGELFF. Full variable domain (missing parts from reference TRBV5-1 and TRBJ2-2): KAGVTQTPRYLIKTRGQQVTLSCSPISGHRSVSWYQQTPGQGLQFLFEYFSETQRNKGNFPGRFSGRQFSNSRSEMNVSTLELGDSALYLCASSLIGNTGELFFGEGSRLTVL.

This clonotype was seen ten or more times. V and J are TRBV7-2 and TRBJ2-7, with D maybe TRBD1 (5 bases). The V end lost 5 bases, the J end lost 1 base, and 15 bases lay between the germline ends. This CDR3 is built from 15 residues. The germline CDR1 and CDR2 sequences are SGHTA and FQGNSA. This CDR3 reads CASSNRAQGSYEQYF. CDR3 in DNA: TGTGCCAGCAGCAATCGGGCGCAGGGATCCTACGAGCAGTACTTC.

CDR3: CASSQVSHV. The CDR3, as DNA: TGCGCCAGCAGCCAAGTTTCCCACGTC. V usage is TRBV4-3 and J usage is TRBJ2-7; no clear D gene. The CDR3 loop spans 9 amino acids. The germline V gene has CDR1 LGHNA and CDR2 YSLEER.

With regard to this clonotype: Its ends do not fully match the called genes, so a read error is possible. The chain combines TRBV4-1 with TRBJ1-6; tentatively, D is TRBD1 (6 bases). The CDR3 is 17 residues long. CDR1 and CDR2 from the germline V gene are MGHRA and YSYEKL. CDR3 amino acids: CAISQDNRGADNSPLHF. In DNA form, the CDR3 reads TGCGCCATCAGCCAAGATAATAGGGGGGCCGATAATTCACCCCTCCACTTT.

The chain links TRBV12-3 or TRBV12-4 to TRBJ1-5; D ambiguous. The CDR3 spans 14 residues. The germline V and J ends were trimmed by 7 bases and 5 bases, with 15 bases remaining between them. CDR3 DNA sequence: TGTGCCAGCACCCCGAGGACGGGAGATCAGCCCCAGCATTTT. Translation: CASTPRTGDQPQHF.

This clonotype was seen only a few times. V usage is TRBV28 and J usage is TRBJ2-5; D not resolved. This CDR3 comprises 14 residues. Trimming took 2 bases from V and 4 from J, leaving 11 bases between them. Germline V lookup: CDR1 MDHEN, CDR2 SYDVKM. CDR3 protein: CASSLPLAGETQYF. In DNA form, the CDR3 reads TGTGCCAGCAGTTTACCCCTGGCAGGAGAGACCCAGTACTTC.

The genes are TRBV7-2 and TRBJ1-6; D is perhaps TRBD1 (5 bases). The CDR3 covers 12 residues. Germline CDR1 SGHTA, CDR2 FQGNSA. With 8 bases removed from V and 12 bases from J, the gap between germline ends came to 14 bases. This CDR3 is CASGIHGGPLHF. CDR3 nucleotide sequence: TGTGCCAGCGGCATCCATGGGGGACCCCTCCACTTT.

This clonotype was seen ten or more times. A read error may account for a junction end that differs from germline. The V call is TRBV12-3 or TRBV12-4, the J call TRBJ1-2, with a possible D match to TRBD1 (5 bases). This CDR3 is built from 13 residues. The CDR3 coding sequence is TGTGCCAGCAGCTTAGGCCAGGGTTATGGCTACACCTTC. Residues: CASSLGQGYGYTF.

V gene TRBV27 combines with J gene TRBJ2-7, with TRBD1 matching 8 bases. Germline CDR1 and CDR2: MNHEY and SMNVEV (reference sequence). V shed 6 bases and J 0 bases; nucleotides not matched to a gene: 13. The CDR3 runs 17 residues. The CDR3 DNA is TGTGCCAGCAGCCACCGGGGAGGACAGGGCGTCTCCTACGAGCAGTACGTC. Protein: CASSHRGGQGVSYEQYV.

This clonotype was recorded at least ten times. The chain couples TRBV6-5 to TRBJ2-7, with D possibly called TRBD1 or TRBD2 (5 bases each). The V gene lost 6 bases and the J gene lost 6 bases, with 15 bases spanning the gap. Germline-derived CDR1 and CDR2 are MNHEY and SVGAGI. The CDR3 is 13 amino acids. The CDR3 spells CASRGTDQGEQYF. DNA of the CDR3: TGTGCCAGCAGGGGGACGGACCAAGGCGAGCAGTACTTC.

This clonotype was observed a few times. This rearrangement joins TRBV20-1 to TRBJ1-2; D is undetermined. The germline CDR1 and CDR2 sequences are DFQATT and SNEGSKA (reference sequence). Trimming took 0 bases from V and 3 from J, leaving 14 bases between them. The CDR3 sequence is 15 residues long. The CDR3 is CSARDLVWADYGYTF. The CDR3 DNA reads TGCAGTGCTAGAGATCTCGTATGGGCGGACTATGGCTACACCTTC.

This clonotype has more than one count but fewer than ten. The rearrangement joins TRBV9 to TRBJ2-2; no clear D gene. V lost 0 bases and J lost 0, with 3 bases in between. Looked up from germline, CDR1 is SGDLS and CDR2 is YYNGEE. The CDR3 covers 14 residues. Here the CDR3 reads CASSVGPNTGELFF. The CDR3 DNA reads as TGTGCCAGCAGCGTAGGGCCGAACACCGGGGAGCTGTTTTTT.

The V call is TRBV25-1, the J call TRBJ2-2; TRBD1 might be the D (6 bases). The V gene's germline CDR1 is MGHDK and CDR2 SYGVNS. The CDR3 spans 18 residues. V was pared by 3 bases and J by 7 bases, with 24 bases between. DNA for the CDR3: TGTGCCAGCAGTGATCACAGGGAAATGGGTTGGAATGTCGGGGAGCTGTTTTTT. Protein: CASSDHREMGWNVGELFF.

The chain has TRBV28 and TRBJ2-7; D is perhaps TRBD1 or TRBD2 (5 bases each). CDR3 length equals 13 residues. The germline gives CDR1 MDHEN, CDR2 SYDVKM. V dropped 5 bases and J dropped 4 bases, with 12 bases sitting between them. The CDR3 DNA reads as TGTGCCAGCAGTCGGGACCGCAGTTACGAGCAGTACGTC. Translated, it gives CASSRDRSYEQYV.

Only one count was recorded for this clonotype. The CDR3 region is CASSQEAAGGRDTQYF. Written as DNA, the CDR3 is TGTGCCAGCAGCCAAGAGGCAGCGGGGGGACGAGATACGCAGTATTTT. The chain couples TRBV3-1 to TRBJ2-3, with TRBD2 matching over 9 bases. V lost 0 bases to trimming and J lost 5 bases; unmatched junction nucleotides: 6. In germline, CDR1 is LGHDT, CDR2 YNNKEL (reference sequence). This CDR3 has 16 residues.

The genes are TRBV5-1 and TRBJ1-1; D not certain. CDR3 length: 13 residues. V lost 4 bases and J lost 1, with 8 bases in between. Germline V CDR1 and CDR2: SGHRS, YFSETQ. DNA for the CDR3: TGCGCCAGCAGCACAACTACGAACACTGAAGCTTTCTTT. This gives the protein CASSTTTNTEAFF.

This clonotype was observed at least ten times. The chain uses TRBV5-1 and TRBJ1-2, with 7 positions matching TRBD1. The CDR3 loop spans 16 amino acids. Looked up from germline, CDR1 is SGHRS and CDR2 is YFSETQ. The V segment lost 3 bases and the J segment 3 bases; nucleotides outside the gene matches: 11. DNA of the CDR3: TGCGCCAGCAGCTCGAAAGAACGGGACAGATACTATGGCTACACCTTC. The encoded protein is CASSSKERDRYYGYTF.

This clonotype was found a few times. The chain is built from TRBV9 and TRBJ2-1; D call uncertain. Germline loops: CDR1 SGDLS, CDR2 YYNGEE. The CDR3 length is 11 residues. Trimming pared 0 bases from V and 11 bases from J, leaving 6 bases between. The CDR3 coding sequence is TGTGCCAGCAGCGTAGGAGCAAAGCAGTTCTTC. As protein: CASSVGAKQFF.

This clonotype was observed a few times. The genes are TRBV7-8 and TRBJ1-6; 9 positions agree with TRBD1. Unmatched junction bases numbered 8, after V lost 4 bases and J lost 10 bases. Germline CDR1 and CDR2: SGHVS and FQNEAQ. This CDR3 comprises 15 residues. The CDR3: CASSSRDREGSPLHF. The CDR3 region has the DNA TGTGCCAGCAGCTCCCGGGACAGGGAAGGGTCACCCCTCCACTTT.